This TCR beta chain was sequenced for a study of radiation and T cells in renal cell carcinoma. Study-level points and caveats: Without pretreatment biopsies, baseline tumor clonotype presence was undetermined. In blood, top tumor clones expanded by 2 weeks, shrinking by 4.

As to time point: blood 4 weeks post-SBRT, at nephrectomy. Indicated treatment: 15 Gy SBRT to primary tumor, nephrectomy 4 weeks later. Nephrectomy followed 15 Gy stereotactic body radiation by 4 weeks. Radiation-treated patients gave blood at baseline, week 2 and week 4. The CDR3 sequence is 12 residues long. The germline gives CDR1 MDHEN, CDR2 SYDVKM. V was clipped by 5 bases and J by 10 bases, with 12 bases between them. As for this clone: Antigen: not known.

Sequencing was performed with immunoSEQ multiplex PCR; in TCRdb, only in-frame clones are kept and a portion is missing. The sample holds just over 95,000 clones; about 79% are singletons and the top ten take 6.5% to 8%. The receptor was isolated from a man between 60 and 70 years old with renal cell carcinoma. The rearrangement links TRBV28 to TRBJ2-1; D gene uncertain. This specimen was blood, taken from a patient whose treatment included radiotherapy and nephrectomy. The CDR3 reads CASSAWVYEQFF. The CDR3 DNA reads TGTGCCAGCAGTGCCTGGGTTTACGAGCAGTTCTTC.